Below, one T cell receptor beta chain is given with its context. Other nucleotide sequences from this sample produce the same CDR3. Profiling relied on immunoSEQ multiplex PCR, and the TCRdb table lists in-frame clones only, not all of them. The sample consists of about 320,000 clones, 70% to 90% of them appearing once. The sample comes from a study of Ad26.COV2.S vaccination and SARS-CoV-2 variants. At the level of the study: Donor participated within the Ad26.COV2.S arm of the COV1001 trial.

Treatment here: about 20 received Ad26.COV2.S at low or high dose, single or two shots; 5 received placebo; per-sample allocation not given. Sample collection was performed on day 63 after the first vaccine or placebo injection. V was shortened by 6 bases and J by 3 bases, with 2 bases between the two germline ends. The CDR3 covers 11 residues. The TCR comes from a person aged 18-60 years who received the Ad26.COV2.S COVID-19 vaccine or a placebo. This chain connects TRBV12-3 or TRBV12-4 to TRBJ2-2; no definite D call. The material was peripheral blood, obtained in a trial of Ad26.COV2.S vaccine versus placebo. The CDR3 sequence is CASSYTGELFF. The CDR3 DNA sequence: TGTGCCAGCAGCTACACCGGGGAGCTGTTTTTT.